This T cell receptor beta chain was sequenced during a study of CD8+ T cells in alopecia areata. Across the whole study: The drug, oral tofacitinib, was given to treated patients at 5 to 10 mg twice daily.

The sequencing template was cDNA reverse transcribed from extracted RNA. The assay was immunoSEQ multiplex PCR, and TCRdb's table has in-frame clones only and misses some. Counted here are around 250,000 clones, around 67% occurring once; the ten biggest clones make up more than 0.95%. Collection of lesional scalp punch biopsies and peripheral blood was performed in alopecia areata patients. General study findings and limits: There were also resident alphabeta T cells of normal skin sequenced in scalp samples. Mice showed TCR sharing more clearly than patients did, possibly owing to HLA.

Remarks on this clone: Its specificity is not known. The sample contains more than one DNA sequence encoding this CDR3.

CDR3 length: 14 amino acids. V lost 1 base and J 2 bases, leaving 9 bases between the germline ends. Per germline, CDR1 SGHTA and CDR2 FQGNSA. Sequenced material: CD4+ T cells sorted from blood, taken at week 0. The receptor was isolated from a human donor with alopecia areata. The chain joins TRBV7-2 to TRBJ2-7; D call uncertain. Here the CDR3 reads CASSLGGRTYEQYF. The CDR3 region has the DNA TGTGCCAGCAGCTTAGGTGGCAGAACCTACGAGCAGTACTTC. Variable domain in full (rest from reference TRBV7-2 and TRBJ2-7): GAGVSQSPSNKVTEKGKDVELRCDPISGHTALYWYRQSLGQGLEFLIYFQGNSAPDKSGLPSDRFSAERTGGSVSTLTIQRTQQEDSAVYLCASSLGGRTYEQYFGPGTRLTVT.